Below are 5 T cell receptor beta chains sequenced from a single sample in a study of cytomegalovirus exposure and HLA in healthy donors. Primers for the PCR totalled 60 Vbeta and 13 Jbeta. This table comes from immunoSEQ multiplex PCR, and its TCRdb copy is limited to in-frame clones, with some not included. The sample lists under 150,000 clones; 67% were seen once. The specimen sequenced was PBMCs. All receptors derive from a man aged 18 to 30 in good health and CMV-seropositive.

This clone was found a few times. In DNA form, the CDR3 reads TGCGCCAGCAGCGTCTCGGACAGCTTATACGAGCAGTACTTC. This codes for CASSVSDSLYEQYF. This chain joins TRBV5-1 and TRBJ2-7, with a tentative D call TRBD1 (6 bases). V was shortened by 4 bases and J by 4 bases, with 15 bases between the two germline ends. Germline assignment: CDR1 SGHRS and CDR2 YFSETQ. The CDR3 loop spans 14 amino acids. The full variable domain, in which reference TRBV5-1 and TRBJ2-7 provide the parts outside the CDR3, is KAGVTQTPRYLIKTRGQQVTLSCSPISGHRSVSWYQQTPGQGLQFLFEYFSETQRNKGNFPGRFSGRQFSNSRSEMNVSTLELGDSALYLCASSVSDSLYEQYFGPGTRLTVT.

The chain carries TRBV2 and TRBJ2-3, with 9 bases identical to TRBD1. The CDR3 is 19 amino acids. The germline V gene encodes CDR1 SNHLY and CDR2 FYNNEI. V trimming: 2 bases; J trimming: 2 bases; junction bases outside the gene matches: 14. In nucleotides, the CDR3 is TGTGCCAGCAGTGAACTCCGGGACAGGGATTGGGGATACACAGATACGCAGTATTTT. Amino acids: CASSELRDRDWGYTDTQYF.

In nucleotides, the CDR3 is TGTGCCAGCAGCTTGTCCCCGGGGGGGCAGGTTTTGGCGCAGTATTTT. Translation gives CASSLSPGGQVLAQYF. The chain combines TRBV5-6 with TRBJ2-3; 8 bases match TRBD2. This CDR3 contains 16 residues. The germline V gene has CDR1 SGHDT and CDR2 YYEEEE. V shed 1 base and J 10 bases; nucleotides not matched to a gene: 14. Filled out from reference TRBV5-6 and TRBJ2-3, the complete variable domain reads DAGVTQSPTHLIKTRGQQVTLRCSPKSGHDTVSWYQQALGQGPQFIFQYYEEEERQRGNFPDRFSGHQFPNYSSELNVNALLLGDSALYLCASSLSPGGQVLAQYFGPGTRLTVL.

This clone was counted a few times. Here the CDR3 DNA reads TGTGCCAGCAGCTTAGGGTCCGAGTCCTACGAGCAGTACTTC. Protein product: CASSLGSESYEQYF. The chain is built from TRBV7-2 and TRBJ2-7; D remains ambiguous. Germline CDR1 SGHTA, CDR2 FQGNSA. The CDR3 extends over 14 amino acids. Trimming took off 1 base at V and 1 base at J, with 8 bases between the two ends.

This clone was seen more than once but under ten times. The chain links TRBV2 to TRBJ2-6; the D gene is possibly TRBD1 (6 bases). CDR3 length equals 15 residues. Germline V gene lookup returns CDR1 SNHLY and CDR2 FYNNEI. Trimming left V 5 bases short and J 2 bases short, with 10 bases between. Here the CDR3 DNA reads TGTGCCAGCAGTTCACAGGGTGCTGGGGCCAACGTCCTGACTTTC. Its translation: CASSSQGAGANVLTF.